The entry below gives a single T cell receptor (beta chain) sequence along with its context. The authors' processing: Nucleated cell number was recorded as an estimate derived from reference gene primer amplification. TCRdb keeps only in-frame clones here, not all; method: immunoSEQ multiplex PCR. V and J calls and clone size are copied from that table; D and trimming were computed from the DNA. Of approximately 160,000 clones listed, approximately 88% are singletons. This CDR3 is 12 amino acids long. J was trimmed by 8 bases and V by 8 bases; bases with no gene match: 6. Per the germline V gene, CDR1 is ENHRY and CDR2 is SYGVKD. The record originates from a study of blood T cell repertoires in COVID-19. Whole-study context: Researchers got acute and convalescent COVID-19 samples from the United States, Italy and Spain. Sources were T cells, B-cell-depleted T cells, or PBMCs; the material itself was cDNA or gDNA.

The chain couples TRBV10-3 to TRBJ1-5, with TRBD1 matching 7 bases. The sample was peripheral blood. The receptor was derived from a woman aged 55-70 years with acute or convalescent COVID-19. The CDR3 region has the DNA TGTGCCATCGGGACAGACCCGGAGCCCCAGCATTTT. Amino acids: CAIGTDPEPQHF.